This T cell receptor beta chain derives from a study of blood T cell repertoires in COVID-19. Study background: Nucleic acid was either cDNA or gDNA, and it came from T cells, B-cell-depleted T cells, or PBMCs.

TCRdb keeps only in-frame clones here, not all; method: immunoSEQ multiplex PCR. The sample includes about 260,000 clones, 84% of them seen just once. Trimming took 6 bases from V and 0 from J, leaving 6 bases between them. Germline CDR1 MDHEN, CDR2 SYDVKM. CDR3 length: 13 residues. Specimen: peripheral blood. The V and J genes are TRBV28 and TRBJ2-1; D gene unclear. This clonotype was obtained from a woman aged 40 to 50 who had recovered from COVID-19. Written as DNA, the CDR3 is TGTGCCAGCAGGCCAGACTCCTACAATGAGCAGTTCTTC. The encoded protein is CASRPDSYNEQFF.